Included here is one TCR beta chain sequence, with context. Its antigen remains unidentified. This record belongs to a study of T cell repertoires in cytomegalovirus infection. V lost 7 bases and J 10 bases, leaving 22 bases between the germline ends. The CDR3 totals 14 residues. Germline CDR1 LNHDA, CDR2 SQIVND (reference sequence). One entry per CDR3 protein, called by TCRdb with MiXCR from the reads. The sample includes about 220,000 distinct CDR3 sequences, approximately 40% seen only once; the top ten take approximately 59%. This TCR came from a human donor in good health (CMV status not recorded). Some clones in this sample may be carry-over from other donors' samples. The chain uses TRBV19 and TRBJ1-1; no clear D. The material sequenced was CD8+ T cells from cultured PBMCs, taken from culture after CMV antigen stimulation. The CDR3 DNA is TGTGCCAGTATAGATCTGGAGTCTCTAAATGGAGCTTTCTTT. It specifies CASIDLESLNGAFF.